A selection of T cell receptor beta chains follows, all from one sample in a study of cytomegalovirus exposure and HLA in healthy donors. The repertoire was sequenced with immunoSEQ multiplex PCR; TCRdb's copy has only in-frame clones and lacks some. The sample holds more than 95,000 clones, approximately 73% seen once. The sequenced sample was PBMCs. The receptor source for this set is a woman aged 18-30 years in good health and CMV-seropositive. The CDR3 runs from the conserved cysteine through the conserved F or W. The order of the fields is D gene, J gene, clone size, V gene, CDR3 DNA, CDR3 protein. D genes are given only for firm matches. Rows may omit the clone size; those that give it use once, few, many or a size class.

>-|TRBJ1-4|-|TRBV18
TGTGCCAGCTCACTTGAGACTGCAACTAATGAAAAACTGTTTTTT
CASSLETATNEKLFF
>TRBD1|TRBJ1-3|-|TRBV7-9
TGTTCCAGCAGCTTCGGACAGGGGGACACCATATATTTT
CSSSFGQGDTIYF
>TRBD1|TRBJ2-1|-|TRBV11-3
TGTGCCAGCAGCCAACGACAGGGGGATTACAATGAGCAGTTCTTC
CASSQRQGDYNEQFF
>TRBD1|TRBJ2-5|once|TRBV7-2
TGTGCCAGCAGCCCAGACAGGGGGATCAAAGGGACCCAGTACTTC
CASSPDRGIKGTQYF
>-|TRBJ2-3|-|TRBV25-1
TGTGCCAGCAGGCCAAAAGCCACAGATACGCAGTATTTT
CASRPKATDTQYF
>-|TRBJ2-1|-|TRBV30
TGTGCCGGGAGGATAGCGGAGTCCTACAATGAGCAGTTCTTC
CAGRIAESYNEQFF
>-|TRBJ1-1|-|TRBV27
TGTGCCAGCAGTTTATGGCAGGGTGACACTGAAGCTTTCTTT
CASSLWQGDTEAFF
>TRBD1|TRBJ2-6|-|TRBV9
TGTGCCAGCACCACCGAGACAGGGGAAATTAACCCCGGGGCCAACGTCCTGACTTTC
CASTTETGEINPGANVLTF
>-|TRBJ1-6|-|TRBV5-1
TGCGCCAGCCGCCGTTGGGAAGCGGACTATAATTCACCCCTCCACTTT
CASRRWEADYNSPLHF
>TRBD2|TRBJ2-3|-|TRBV27
TGTGCCAGCAGTCTAGGGGGACTAGTTCCAGATACGCAGTATTTT
CASSLGGLVPDTQYF
>-|TRBJ2-5|-|TRBV28
TGTGCCAGCGGAACCAGGTATGGCCACCAAGAGACCCAGTACTTC
CASGTRYGHQETQYF
>-|TRBJ1-1|few|TRBV7-9
TGTGCCAGCAGCTTAGGCGAGCTCCAGAACACTGAAGCTTTCTTT
CASSLGELQNTEAFF
>TRBD1|TRBJ1-4|-|TRBV25-1
TGTGCCAGCAGACAGGGGGCAAATGAAAAACTGTTTTTT
CASRQGANEKLFF
>-|TRBJ1-4|-|TRBV4-3
TGCGCCAGCAGCCCTGGGGGACTGTCTCTGGAAAAACTGTTTTTT
CASSPGGLSLEKLFF